A single T cell receptor (beta chain) is shown here with its context. Antigen specificity is unknown. Some clones are missing from TCRdb's copy, which holds only in-frame ones; the method was immunoSEQ multiplex PCR. The sample records roughly 49,000 clones, 80% to 90% being singletons. V was pared by 6 bases and J by 5 bases, with 5 bases of the junction left unmatched. The CDR3 spans 15 residues. Per germline, CDR1 ENHRY and CDR2 SYGVKD. This entry comes from a study of OX40 agonist ivuxolimab in advanced cancers. General study results and limits: At doses 0.1 to 3.0 mg/kg, CD4+ and CD8+ clones expanded.

The V gene is TRBV10-3, the J gene TRBJ2-7; 15 nucleotides agree with TRBD2. Sequenced here: CD4+ or CD8+ T cells sorted from blood, sampled in a trial of the OX40 agonist ivuxolimab. The receptor's source is an adult with an advanced solid tumor such as melanoma, head and neck, liver or kidney cancer. CDR3 amino acids: CAISRTSGRAHEQYF. The CDR3 nucleotides read TGTGCCATCAGCCGGACTAGCGGGAGGGCCCACGAGCAGTACTTC.